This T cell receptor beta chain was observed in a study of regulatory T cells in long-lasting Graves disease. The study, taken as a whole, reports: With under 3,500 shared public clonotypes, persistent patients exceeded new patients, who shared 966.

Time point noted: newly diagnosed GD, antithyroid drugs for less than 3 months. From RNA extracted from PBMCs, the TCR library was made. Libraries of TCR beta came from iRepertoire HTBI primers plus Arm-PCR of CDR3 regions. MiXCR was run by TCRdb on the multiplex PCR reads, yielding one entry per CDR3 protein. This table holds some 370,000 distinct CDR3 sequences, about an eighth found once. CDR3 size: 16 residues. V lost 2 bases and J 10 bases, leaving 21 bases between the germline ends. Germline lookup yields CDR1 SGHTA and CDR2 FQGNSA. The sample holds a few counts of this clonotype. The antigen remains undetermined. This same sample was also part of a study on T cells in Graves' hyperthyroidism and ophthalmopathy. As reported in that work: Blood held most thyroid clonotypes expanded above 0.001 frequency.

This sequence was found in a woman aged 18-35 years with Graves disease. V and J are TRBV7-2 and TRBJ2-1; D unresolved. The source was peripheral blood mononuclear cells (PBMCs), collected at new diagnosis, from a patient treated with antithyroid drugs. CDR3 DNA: TGTGCCAGCAGCTTAACCACGGCGATGCCCCCCCGGGAGCAGTTCTTC. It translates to CASSLTTAMPPREQFF.